One and the same sample provided the 12 T cell receptor beta chains below, sequenced in a study of molecular identifiers for immune sequencing clone quantification. TCRdb re-called the PCR reads with MiXCR, one entry per CDR3 protein. The sample has 60,000 to 70,000 distinct CDR3 sequences; less than 20% are singletons. The source material was naive CD8+ T cells from blood, with Jurkat cell RNA spiked in. Regarding subset: FACS-sorted CD8+CD4-CCR7+CD45RA+ naive T cells. These receptor sequences come from a human donor in good health. Some libraries in this study had Jurkat cell RNA spiked in.

The table lists this clonotype with many counts. The V and J genes are TRBV12-3 or TRBV12-4 and TRBJ1-1; 7 bases fit TRBD1. J gave up 6 bases and V 6 bases, and 7 bases lay outside the gene matches. CDR3 size: 13 residues. CDR3 sequence reads: CASSTGQRAEAFF. Here the CDR3 DNA reads TGTGCCAGCAGCACGGGACAGAGGGCTGAAGCTTTCTTT.

This clonotype was detected once. The J gene is TRBJ2-7, the V gene TRBV9; TRBD2 matches at 9 bases. The germline V gene has CDR1 SGDLS and CDR2 YYNGEE. The CDR3 sequence is 15 residues long. Trimming at V came to 1 base and at J to 5 bases, leaving 7 bases not matched to a gene. CDR3 in amino acids: CASSVNRGRAHEQYF. CDR3 in DNA: TGTGCCAGCAGCGTAAATCGCGGGAGGGCGCACGAGCAGTACTTC.

V gene TRBV29-1 combines with J gene TRBJ2-7, with 7 positions matching TRBD1. The CDR3 loop spans 14 amino acids. V was clipped by 3 bases and J by 1 base; unmatched bases: 6. Germline loops: CDR1 SQVTM, CDR2 ANQGSEA. In DNA form, the CDR3 reads TGCAGCGTTGAGGATTGGGGACAGTCCTACGAGCAGTACTTC. Protein sequence: CSVEDWGQSYEQYF.

Comments on this clonotype: Germline and junction disagree at one end, which may indicate a read error. The chain is built from TRBV10-2 and TRBJ2-7; TRBD1 aligns across 9 bases. CDR1 and CDR2 from the germline V gene are WSHSY and SAAADI. This CDR3 contains 13 residues. The CDR3 spells CAGSPGTGYEQYF. CDR3 nucleotides: TGCGCCGGCAGTCCCGGGACAGGGTACGAGCAGTACTTC.

Comments on this clonotype: A read error may account for a junction end that differs from germline. The chain recombines TRBV3-1 with TRBJ2-3; D may correspond to TRBD1 or TRBD2 (6 bases each). The CDR3 totals 17 residues. From germline, CDR1 is LGHDT and CDR2 YNNKEL (reference sequence). This CDR3 reads CASNQDRGRSTTDTQYF. The DNA of the CDR3 is TGTGCCAGCAACCAAGATCGGGGGCGGTCAACCACAGATACGCAGTATTTT.

Points on this clonotype: A much larger clone sits a single nucleotide away, making a read error possible. This chain connects TRBV5-6 to TRBJ1-5, with TRBD1 matching 9 bases. V lost 4 bases, J lost 4 bases, and 6 bases stayed unmatched. In germline, CDR1 is SGHDT, CDR2 YYEEEE. The CDR3 spans 15 residues. In nucleotides, the CDR3 is TGTGCCAGCAGCACTACAGGGGGCCCTAATCAGCCCCAGCATTTT. Residues: CASSTTGGPNQPQHF.

In its sample, this clonotype was seen many times. The CDR3 bases are TGTGCCAGCAGCGCAGAGAACGCCGAGGCTTTCTTT. It specifies CASSAENAEAFF. This sequence joins TRBV9 and TRBJ1-1; no clear D. CDR3 length: 12 amino acids. The germline V gene has CDR1 SGDLS and CDR2 YYNGEE. V dropped 3 bases and J dropped 11 bases, with 14 bases sitting between them.

The chain carries TRBV4-3 and TRBJ2-2; 10 nucleotides agree with TRBD2. The germline CDR1 and CDR2 sequences are LGHNA and YSLEER. The CDR3 runs 16 residues. The junction had 6 bases not matched to a gene; V was cut back by 3 bases and J by 5 bases. This CDR3 is CASSHAGTSATGELFF. In DNA, the CDR3 is TGCGCCAGCAGCCATGCCGGGACTAGCGCGACCGGGGAGCTGTTTTTT.

The chain combines TRBV11-3 with TRBJ2-1; tentative D call: TRBD2 (5 bases). Germline values: CDR1 SGHNT, CDR2 YENEEA. The CDR3 covers 13 residues. V lost 0 bases, J lost 8 bases, and 8 bases lay in between. CDR3 loop: CASSLDGLDEQFF. In DNA, the CDR3 is TGTGCCAGCAGCTTAGATGGACTCGATGAGCAGTTCTTC.

This clonotype was observed at least ten times. The genes are TRBV7-2 and TRBJ1-4, with unresolved D. CDR1 and CDR2 from the germline V gene are SGHTA and FQGNSA. Trimming removed 5 bases at V and 13 bases at J, with 17 bases between. The CDR3 has 13 amino acids. The CDR3, as DNA: TGTGCCAGCAGCCCTCCCGGCCGAAAGGGACTGTTTTTT. Protein: CASSPPGRKGLFF.

There are many counts of this clonotype. This chain joins TRBV20-1 and TRBJ1-2; unclear D gene. Germline lookup yields CDR1 DFQATT and CDR2 SNEGSKA (reference sequence). Trimming took 0 bases from V and 4 from J, leaving 9 bases between them. The CDR3 has 13 amino acids. CDR3 coding DNA: TGCAGTGCTAGAGATTGGCAGTCCTATGGCTACACCTTC. Encoded protein: CSARDWQSYGYTF.

This clonotype occurred many times. V and J are TRBV20-1 and TRBJ2-6; D not resolved. Trimming took off 0 bases at V and 2 bases at J, with 8 bases between the two ends. CDR3 length equals 15 residues. Germline loops: CDR1 DFQATT, CDR2 SNEGSKA (reference sequence). Here the CDR3 reads CSARDPVAGANVLTF. CDR3 DNA sequence: TGCAGTGCTAGAGATCCGGTTGCTGGGGCCAACGTCCTGACTTTC.